A single sample is the source of the 20 T cell receptor beta chains below, sequenced in a study of CD8+CD57+ T cells in acquired aplastic anemia. Profiling of TCR beta VDJ combinations and CDR3 sequences used genomic DNA as template. Via MiXCR, TCRdb re-called the reads, giving one row per CDR3 protein. This sample has about 180,000 distinct CDR3 sequences, with less than 55% found just once. The sample taken for sequencing was sorted CD4+, CD8+, or CD8+CD57+ T cells (not recorded which) from PBMCs. The receptors were gathered from a human donor in good health.

About this clonotype itself: The junction departs from germline at one end; a sequencing error may be responsible. This chain connects TRBV10-3 to TRBJ2-5; 8 bases match TRBD1. CDR1 is ENHRY and CDR2 is SYGVKD in the germline V gene. This CDR3 spans 15 amino acids. The CDR3 nucleotides read TGTGCCAGCAGTTACGAGCTGGCAGGGGGCCAGACCCAGTACTTC. As protein: CASSYELAGGQTQYF.

This clonotype was observed a single time. The rearrangement joins TRBV11-1 to TRBJ2-7; 9 bases map to TRBD2. This CDR3 has 16 residues. Germline V gene sequence: CDR1 SGHAT, CDR2 FQDESV (reference sequence). J lost 7 bases, V lost 1 base, and 11 bases had no gene match. This CDR3 is CASSLVGTSSAGEQYF. The CDR3 DNA reads TGTGCCAGCAGCTTAGTGGGGACTAGCAGCGCGGGGGAGCAGTACTTC. Looking up the rest from reference TRBV11-1 and TRBJ2-7 gives the full variable domain: EAEVAQSPRYKITEKSQAVAFWCDPISGHATLYWYRQILGQGPELLVQFQDESVVDDSQLPKDRFSAERLKGVDSTLKIQPAELGDSAMYLCASSLVGTSSAGEQYFGPGTRLTVT.

The chain combines TRBV11-2 with TRBJ2-3; 9 bases map to TRBD2. Unmatched junction bases numbered 6, after V lost 4 bases and J lost 4 bases. Germline CDR1 reads SGHAT; CDR2 reads FQNNGV. The CDR3 covers 15 residues. The CDR3 loop reads CASSSGLAIADTQYF. DNA of the CDR3: TGTGCCAGCAGCTCTGGACTAGCGATCGCAGATACGCAGTATTTT. Together with reference TRBV11-2 and TRBJ2-3, the CDR3 gives the full variable domain: EAGVAQSPRYKIIEKRQSVAFWCNPISGHATLYWYQQILGQGPKLLIQFQNNGVVDDSQLPKDRFSAERLKGVDSTLKIQPAKLEDSAVYLCASSSGLAIADTQYFGPGTRLTVL.

This chain connects TRBV7-9 to TRBJ2-7; unclear D gene. Trimming removed 0 bases at V and 6 bases at J, with 9 bases between. Germline values: CDR1 SEHNR, CDR2 FQNEAQ (reference sequence). The CDR3 consists of 13 residues. DNA for the CDR3: TGTGCCAGCAGCTTAGCATCCCTAGGCGAGCAGTACTTC. Protein: CASSLASLGEQYF.

This chain joins TRBV4-2 and TRBJ2-3; D possibly corresponds to TRBD1 (5 bases). The germline CDR1 and CDR2 sequences are LGHNA and YNFKEQ. The CDR3 spans 16 residues. V dropped 1 base and J dropped 1 base, with 12 bases sitting between them. The CDR3 DNA follows: TGTGCCAGCAGCCAAGGGCCCCAGGGTGGCACAGATACGCAGTATTTT. It yields the protein CASSQGPQGGTDTQYF.

The CDR3 bases are TGTGCCAGCAGTGCTGAACTGGCGACTAATGAAAAACTGTTTTTT. Translated, it gives CASSAELATNEKLFF. V gene TRBV2 combines with J gene TRBJ1-4, with D unresolved. Germline assignment: CDR1 SNHLY and CDR2 FYNNEI. The V gene lost 4 bases and the J gene lost 2 bases, with 11 bases spanning the gap. The CDR3 is made up of 15 amino acids.

There are a few counts of this clonotype. V usage is TRBV6-2 or TRBV6-3 and J usage is TRBJ2-5, with D maybe TRBD1 (5 bases). V dropped 3 bases and J dropped 9 bases, with 14 bases sitting between them. The germline V gene has CDR1 MNHEY and CDR2 SVGEGT. The CDR3 is made up of 13 amino acids. The chain's CDR3 is CASSYLGQVSQYF. In DNA, the CDR3 is TGTGCCAGCAGTTATCTGGGGCAGGTCTCCCAGTACTTC.

The table lists this clonotype with many counts. The CDR3 is CASSPRPNTEAFF. In nucleotides, the CDR3 is TGTGCCAGCAGCCCAAGGCCGAACACTGAAGCTTTCTTT. V gene TRBV7-9 combines with J gene TRBJ1-1, with D unclear. Germline CDR1 and CDR2: SEHNR and FQNEAQ (reference sequence). Trimming shortened V by 5 bases and J by 1 base, and 8 bases separated the two germline ends. The CDR3 contains 13 residues. The full variable domain, with the rest looked up from reference TRBV7-9 and TRBJ1-1, is DTGVSQNPRHKITKRGQNVTFRCDPISEHNRLYWYRQTLGQGPEFLTYFQNEAQLEKSRLLSDRFSAERPKGSFSTLEIQRTEQGDSAMYLCASSPRPNTEAFFGQGTRLTVV.

The chain combines TRBV11-1 with TRBJ2-1, with 8 bases aligning to TRBD2. The germline CDR1 and CDR2 sequences are SGHAT and FQDESV (reference sequence). The CDR3 has 18 residues. J was trimmed by 7 bases and V by 1 base; bases with no gene match: 15. CDR3 amino acids: CASSLESAGPAGVNEQFF. The CDR3 DNA reads TGTGCCAGCAGCTTAGAATCCGCCGGACCAGCGGGAGTAAATGAGCAGTTCTTC.

The chain joins TRBV20-1 to TRBJ1-1; possible D gene TRBD1, 5 bases. Germline lookup yields CDR1 DFQATT and CDR2 SNEGSKA (reference sequence). The CDR3 consists of 13 residues. Trimming removed 7 bases from V and 0 bases from J, with 12 bases in between. The CDR3 DNA reads TGCAGTGTCCGACAGAATGTGAACACTGAAGCTTTCTTT. Its translation: CSVRQNVNTEAFF.

The chain carries TRBV28 and TRBJ2-3; TRBD2 agrees at 8 bases. V trimming: 3 bases; J trimming: 1 base; junction bases outside the gene matches: 6. Looked up from germline, CDR1 is MDHEN and CDR2 is SYDVKM. This CDR3 comprises 16 residues. The CDR3 DNA is TGTGCCAGCAGTTTCCTCCTAGCGGGTCGCACAGATACGCAGTATTTT. The encoded protein is CASSFLLAGRTDTQYF.

Points on this clonotype: The junction and the germline gene differ at one end; a read error may be behind it. The chain employs TRBV4-1 and TRBJ1-2; a possible D gene is TRBD1 (5 bases). This CDR3 is 14 amino acids long. CDR1 and CDR2 (germline): MGHRA, YSYEKL. CDR3 residues: CTSGAPGLGKGYTF. For the CDR3, the DNA is TGCACCAGCGGTGCCCCGGGACTGGGTAAAGGCTACACCTTC.

This rearrangement joins TRBV2 to TRBJ2-5; 8 bases match TRBD1. The CDR3 is made up of 14 amino acids. CDR1 SNHLY and CDR2 FYNNEI come from the germline V gene. Losses at the gene ends were 8 bases for V and 2 bases for J; bases not matched to a gene: 7. DNA of the CDR3: TGTGCCAGCGACATGGACAGGGCGCAAGAGACCCAGTACTTC. Translation gives CASDMDRAQETQYF.

V usage is TRBV7-9 and J usage is TRBJ1-1, with D perhaps matching TRBD1 (6 bases). Trimming took 1 base from V and 4 from J, leaving 10 bases between them. This CDR3 spans 14 amino acids. Looked up from germline, CDR1 is SEHNR and CDR2 is FQNEAQ (reference sequence). CDR3 protein: CASSLVLRGTEAFF. As DNA, the CDR3 is TGTGCCAGCAGCTTAGTCCTCAGGGGCACTGAAGCTTTCTTT.

For this clonotype: A much more abundant neighbour one base away suggests this may be a read error. The chain uses TRBV7-6 and TRBJ2-7; D perhaps matches TRBD2 (6 bases). Per the germline V gene, CDR1 is SGHVS and CDR2 is FNYEAQ. The CDR3 has 16 residues. Deletions cut 7 bases from V and 0 bases from J, with 19 bases between. In DNA form, the CDR3 reads TGTGCCAGCACGGCCAAGATGGGCGGGAACTCCTACGAGCAGTACTTC. This codes for CASTAKMGGNSYEQYF.

This clonotype has only a few counts. The chain uses TRBV20-1 and TRBJ2-7; 8 bases fit TRBD2. Germline values: CDR1 DFQATT, CDR2 SNEGSKA (reference sequence). V trimming: 3 bases; J trimming: 12 bases; junction bases outside the gene matches: 10. The CDR3 has 12 amino acids. CDR3 sequence reads: CSASPSERERYF. The CDR3 region has the DNA TGCAGTGCTAGTCCTTCTGAGCGGGAGAGGTACTTC.

The chain carries TRBV10-3 and TRBJ2-7, with 11 bases matching TRBD1. J gave up 5 bases and V 2 bases, and 2 bases lay outside the gene matches. The CDR3 has 14 residues. Per the germline V gene, CDR1 is ENHRY and CDR2 is SYGVKD. CDR3 DNA sequence: TGTGCCATCAGTGAGGGACAGGGGGCCGACGAGCAGTACTTC. Translation: CAISEGQGADEQYF.

This chain's CDR3 is CATSDSTSVSYNEQFF. The CDR3 DNA reads TGTGCCACCAGTGACTCCACTAGTGTGTCCTACAATGAGCAGTTCTTC. The V gene is TRBV24-1, the J gene TRBJ2-1, with D tentatively TRBD2 (5 bases). Germline V CDR1 and CDR2: KGHDR, SFDVKD. V was shortened by 4 bases and J by 1 base, with 13 bases between the two germline ends. The CDR3 covers 16 residues.

This chain uses TRBV29-1 with TRBJ2-2; 9 bases match TRBD1. V trimming: 3 bases; J trimming: 6 bases; junction bases outside the gene matches: 2. The CDR3 sequence is 13 residues long. Per the germline V gene, CDR1 is SQVTM and CDR2 is ANQGSEA. CDR3 bases: TGCAGCGTTGAGGGACAGGGCCCCGGGGAGCTGTTTTTT. Its protein is CSVEGQGPGELFF.

V gene TRBV11-1 combines with J gene TRBJ2-5, with D possibly TRBD2 on 6 matching bases. CDR1 and CDR2 from the germline V gene are SGHAT and FQDESV (reference sequence). This CDR3 has 17 residues. V lost 5 bases and J 5 bases, leaving 24 bases between the germline ends. The CDR3 region has the DNA TGTGCCAGCAGCACTCCTTTGGGGGGAAAGGGCTGGGAGACCCAGTACTTC. This translates into CASSTPLGGKGWETQYF.